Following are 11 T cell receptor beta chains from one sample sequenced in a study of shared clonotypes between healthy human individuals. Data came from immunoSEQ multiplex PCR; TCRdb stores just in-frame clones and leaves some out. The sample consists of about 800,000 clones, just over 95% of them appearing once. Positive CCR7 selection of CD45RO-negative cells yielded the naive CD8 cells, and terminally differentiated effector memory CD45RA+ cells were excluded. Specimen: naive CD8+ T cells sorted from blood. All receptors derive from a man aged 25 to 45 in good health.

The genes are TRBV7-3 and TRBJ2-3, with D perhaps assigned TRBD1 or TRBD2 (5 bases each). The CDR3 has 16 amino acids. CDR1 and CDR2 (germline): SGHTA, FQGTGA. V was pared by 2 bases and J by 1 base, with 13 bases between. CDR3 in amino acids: CASSLRGTSRTDTQYF. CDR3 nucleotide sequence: TGTGCCAGCAGCTTACGTGGGACCTCCCGCACAGATACGCAGTATTTT.

The CDR3 sequence: CATSSRQGLTDTQYF. In DNA, the CDR3 is TGTGCCACCAGCAGCCGACAGGGTTTGACAGATACGCAGTATTTT. The chain joins TRBV15 to TRBJ2-3; 7 nucleotides line up with TRBD1. V dropped 3 bases and J dropped 3; count of bases not matched to a gene: 6. This CDR3 spans 15 amino acids. Looked up from germline, CDR1 is LNHNV and CDR2 is YYDKDF (reference sequence). Looking up the rest from reference TRBV15 and TRBJ2-3 gives the full variable domain: DAMVIQNPRYQVTQFGKPVTLSCSQTLNHNVMYWYQQKSSQAPKLLFHYYDKDFNNEADTPDNFQSRRPNTSFCFLDIRSPGLGDTAMYLCATSSRQGLTDTQYFGPGTRLTVL.

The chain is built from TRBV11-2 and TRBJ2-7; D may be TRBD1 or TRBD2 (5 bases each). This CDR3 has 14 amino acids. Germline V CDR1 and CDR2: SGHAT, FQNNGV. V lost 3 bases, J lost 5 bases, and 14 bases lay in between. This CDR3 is CASSFAGTVNEQYF. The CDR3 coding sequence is TGTGCCAGCAGCTTTGCCGGGACCGTGAACGAGCAGTACTTC.

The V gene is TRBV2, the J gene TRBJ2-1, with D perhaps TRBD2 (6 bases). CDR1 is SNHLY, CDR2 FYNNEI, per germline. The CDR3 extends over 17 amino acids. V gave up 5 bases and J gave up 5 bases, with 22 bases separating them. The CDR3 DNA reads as TGTGCCAGCAGTTCTAAAGTCGGGAGCTCCTTGGACAATGAGCAGTTCTTC. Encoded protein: CASSSKVGSSLDNEQFF.

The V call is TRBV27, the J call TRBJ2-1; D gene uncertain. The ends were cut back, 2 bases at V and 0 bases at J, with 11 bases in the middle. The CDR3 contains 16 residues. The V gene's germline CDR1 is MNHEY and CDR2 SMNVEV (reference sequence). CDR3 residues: CASSLRTPSSYNEQFF. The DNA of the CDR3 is TGTGCCAGCAGTTTACGGACCCCGAGCTCCTACAATGAGCAGTTCTTC.

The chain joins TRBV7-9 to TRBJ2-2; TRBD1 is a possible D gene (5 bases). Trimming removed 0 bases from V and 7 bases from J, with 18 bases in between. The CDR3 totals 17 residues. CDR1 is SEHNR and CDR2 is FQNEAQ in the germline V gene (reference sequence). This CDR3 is CASSLAGVRGRGGELFF. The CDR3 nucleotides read TGTGCCAGCAGCTTAGCAGGGGTGCGAGGCCGAGGCGGGGAGCTGTTTTTT.

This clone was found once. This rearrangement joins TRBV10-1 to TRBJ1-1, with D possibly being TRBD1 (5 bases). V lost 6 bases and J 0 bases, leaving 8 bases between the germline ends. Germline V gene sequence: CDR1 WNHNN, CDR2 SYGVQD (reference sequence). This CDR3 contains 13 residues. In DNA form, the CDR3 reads TGCGCCAGCAGATTGGGACTGAACACTGAAGCTTTCTTT. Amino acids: CASRLGLNTEAFF.

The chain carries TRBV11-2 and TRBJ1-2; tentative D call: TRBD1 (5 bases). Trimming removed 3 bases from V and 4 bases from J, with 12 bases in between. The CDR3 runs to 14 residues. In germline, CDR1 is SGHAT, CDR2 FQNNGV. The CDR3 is CASSFGGSGYGYTF. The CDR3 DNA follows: TGTGCCAGCAGCTTCGGGGGGAGTGGCTATGGCTACACCTTC.

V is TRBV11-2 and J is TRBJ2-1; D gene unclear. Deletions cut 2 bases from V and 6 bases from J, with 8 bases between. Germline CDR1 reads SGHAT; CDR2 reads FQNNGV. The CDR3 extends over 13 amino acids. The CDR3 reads CASSLLDTNEQFF. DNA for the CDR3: TGTGCCAGCAGCTTATTAGATACCAATGAGCAGTTCTTC.

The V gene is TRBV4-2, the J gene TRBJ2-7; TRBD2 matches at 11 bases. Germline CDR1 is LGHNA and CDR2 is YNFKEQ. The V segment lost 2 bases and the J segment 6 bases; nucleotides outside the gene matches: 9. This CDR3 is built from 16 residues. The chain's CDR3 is CASSQPLLAGEGEQYF. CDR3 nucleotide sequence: TGTGCCAGCAGCCAACCCTTACTAGCGGGAGAGGGCGAGCAGTACTTC.

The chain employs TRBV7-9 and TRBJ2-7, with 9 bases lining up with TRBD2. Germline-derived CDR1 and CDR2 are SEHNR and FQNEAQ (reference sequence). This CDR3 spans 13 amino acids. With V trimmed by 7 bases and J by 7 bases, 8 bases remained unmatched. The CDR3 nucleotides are TGTGCCAGCAAACGGGGACTAGCTGGGGAGCAGTACTTC. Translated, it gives CASKRGLAGEQYF.